This T cell receptor beta chain is from a study of blood T cell repertoires in COVID-19 (dated by TCRdb to 2020 to 2022). Turning to the overall study: The collaborator samples originated in the United States, Italy and Spain and spanned the acute and convalescent phases of COVID-19. The material from the prospective study consisted of cDNA or gDNA derived from T cells, B-cell-depleted T cells, or PBMCs. Deeply sampled blood TCRbeta repertoires from subjects exposed to, actively infected with, or recovered from COVID-19 were included in the dataset. A freely available public database, intended as a resource for researchers studying the immune response to SARS-CoV-2, is where the repertoires were released. The samples were drawn from the first 160 participants of the ongoing ImmuneRACE study and from 950 to 1,500 subjects provided by 6 global collaborators. The sample metadata nearly always contained a de-identified subject ID, COVID-19 status, age in years and sex. Where HLA class I and class II types were available, the types were taken from metadata supplied by the sample provider, not from assay-based typing.

What the work shows at the level of the full study, not this receptor alone: Clinical and demographic metadata were provided uncurated, with the amount varying by source and participant.

The collaborating institutions used their own protocols to collect whole blood in K2EDTA tubes. For TCRbeta analysis, collaborators shipped samples in one of three forms: frozen whole blood, isolated PBMCs, or DNA extracted from either of those sample types. This clone appeared a single time. Its antigen remains unidentified. Base qualities are not at hand, and no much larger clone is one base apart. TCRbeta CDR3 regions were amplified from genomic DNA using the immunoSEQ Assay, a bias-controlled multiplex PCR. In the authors' own workflow: Within the assay, amplification of reference gene primers was used to estimate how many nucleated cells each sample contained. To quantify the absolute abundance of each unique TCRbeta CDR3 rearrangement, sequence reads were collapsed and filtered. For each sample, productive Simpson clonality was calculated as the square root of Simpson's diversity index over productive rearrangements. This immuneACCESS table, as held by TCRdb, lists in-frame sequences with V and J called but not all clones. Of the missing ones, under half trace to an unresolved V gene in checked studies; the others have no known cause. Clone size and V and J calls were adopted from that table, with D and trimming inferred from the DNA. The sample yields approximately 190,000 clones; almost 85% were counted once. 5% to 6.5% of the sample is held by the ten biggest clonotypes.

The CDR3 runs 13 amino acids, cysteine and phenylalanine included. Only the CDR3 DNA is retained, 39 bases long and in frame from the first base. V is cut back by 5 bases and J by 7 bases, with 5 bases in the junction unmatched. Source material: peripheral blood. The source is a woman in her 70s with active or convalescent COVID-19. The sequence joins TRBV12-3 or TRBV12-4 to TRBJ1-5; 7 middle bases align to TRBD1. At the DNA level, the sequence is TGTGCCAGCAGTGTTGACAGGGACCAGCCCCAGCATTTT. This codes for CASSVDRDQPQHF.